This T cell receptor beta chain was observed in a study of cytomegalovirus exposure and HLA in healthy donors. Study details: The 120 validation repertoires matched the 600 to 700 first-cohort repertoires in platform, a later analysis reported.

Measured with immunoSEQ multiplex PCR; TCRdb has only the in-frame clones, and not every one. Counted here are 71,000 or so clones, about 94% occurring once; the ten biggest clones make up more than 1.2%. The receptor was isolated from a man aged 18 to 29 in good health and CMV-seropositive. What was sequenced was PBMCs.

This CDR3 reads CASSLLAPGASYGYTF. The CDR3 nucleotides read TGTGCCAGCAGCTTATTAGCCCCAGGGGCCAGCTATGGCTACACCTTC. The gene calls are TRBV7-8 and TRBJ1-2, with D perhaps matching TRBD1 (6 bases). Trimming took off 2 bases at V and 4 bases at J, with 17 bases between the two ends. This CDR3 region has 16 residues. The germline gives CDR1 SGHVS, CDR2 FQNEAQ.